Listed below are T cell receptor beta chains from one sample, sequenced in a study of blood T cell repertoires in COVID-19. The method was immunoSEQ multiplex PCR; TCRdb's version includes in-frame clones alone and lacks a portion of them. The data contain around 300,000 clones, 80% to 90% of them seen just once; the ten biggest clones take up over 2%. What was sequenced was PBMCs or T cells enriched from blood (not recorded which). These receptors were taken from a woman younger than 35 who had recovered from COVID-19. Both conserved end residues are part of each CDR3. The D gene is left open where the match is weak. Clone sizes are given selectively: once, few, many, or a class where the clone is expanded.

>-|-|TRBV27|TRBJ2-7
TGTGCCAGCAGTTCCGGGACTGGAGGGGTTCCCTACGAGCAGTACTTC
CASSSGTGGVPYEQYF
>-|-|TRBV13|TRBJ1-4
TGTGCCAGCAGCTTAAGAGGGATCGGCGAAAAACTGTTTTTT
CASSLRGIGEKLFF
>-|TRBD1|TRBV5-1|TRBJ1-1
TGCGCCAGCAGCCAGGGGGATGGGAACACTGAAGCTTTCTTT
CASSQGDGNTEAFF
>-|TRBD1|TRBV4-1|TRBJ2-7
TGCGCCAGCAGCCAAGGACTGGATTTGACAGGGGACTACGAGCAGTACTTC
CASSQGLDLTGDYEQYF
>-|-|TRBV5-8|TRBJ1-2
TGTGCCGGCCAGGGGATCAACTATGGCTACACCTTC
CAGQGINYGYTF
>-|TRBD1|TRBV29-1|TRBJ2-7
TGCAGCGTTGAGCCGGGGACAGGGCTCGAGCAGTACTTC
CSVEPGTGLEQYF
>-|-|TRBV19|TRBJ1-1
TGTGCCAGTACCCCGGGGGGGCGCATGGTTGTAGCCAACACTGAAGCTTTCTTT
CASTPGGRMVVANTEAFF
>-|-|TRBV10-1|TRBJ1-2
TGCGCCAGCGACGGGGACATGACTACTAACTATGGCTACACCTTC
CASDGDMTTNYGYTF
>once|-|TRBV12-5|TRBJ1-1
TGTGCTAGTGGGTCCCAGGGTTTGAACACTGAAGCTTTCTTT
CASGSQGLNTEAFF
>-|-|TRBV5-6|TRBJ1-3
TGTGCCAGCAGCTTGGAGGCGGGGGCCTCTGGAAACACCATATATTTT
CASSLEAGASGNTIYF
>-|-|TRBV5-4|TRBJ2-7
TGTGCCAGCAGCATTGACAGGACGCCTTCCTACGAGCAGTACTTC
CASSIDRTPSYEQYF
>-|TRBD1|TRBV15|TRBJ2-3
TGTGCCACCAGCAGTGACCAGGGGGTGTGGACAGATACGCAGTATTTT
CATSSDQGVWTDTQYF
>-|-|TRBV5-1|TRBJ2-3
TGCGCCAGCAGCTTATCCTATACGCAGTATTTT
CASSLSYTQYF
>-|-|TRBV5-1|TRBJ1-2
TGCGCCAGCAGCTTGAGGGGGGGCACGGACTATGGCTACACCTTC
CASSLRGGTDYGYTF
>-|-|TRBV3-1/TRBV3-2|TRBJ1-2
TGTGCCAGCAGCCGGCAGGGTTTTGGCTACACCTTC
CASSRQGFGYTF
>-|TRBD1|TRBV7-9|TRBJ2-2
TGTGCCAACATGGATTCCGGGACAGGGAACACCGGGGAGCTGTTTTTT
CANMDSGTGNTGELFF
>once|-|TRBV28|TRBJ1-2
TGTGCCAGCAGTTCGACAGTGCTCTATGGCTACACCTTC
CASSSTVLYGYTF
>many|-|TRBV10-3|TRBJ2-5
TGTGCCATCAGTGAGCGGGGGGCCCAAGAGACCCAGTACTTC
CAISERGAQETQYF
>-|-|TRBV7-8|TRBJ1-2
TGTGCCAGCAGCTCACGTGACGGGAACTATGGCTACACCTTC
CASSSRDGNYGYTF
>-|TRBD1|TRBV6-5|TRBJ1-5
TGTGCCAGCCAGGGGGCGGGACAGCCCCAGCATTTT
CASQGAGQPQHF
>-|-|TRBV24-1|TRBJ2-7
TGTGCCACCAGGTCGCACACCTCCTACGAGCAGTACTTC
CATRSHTSYEQYF